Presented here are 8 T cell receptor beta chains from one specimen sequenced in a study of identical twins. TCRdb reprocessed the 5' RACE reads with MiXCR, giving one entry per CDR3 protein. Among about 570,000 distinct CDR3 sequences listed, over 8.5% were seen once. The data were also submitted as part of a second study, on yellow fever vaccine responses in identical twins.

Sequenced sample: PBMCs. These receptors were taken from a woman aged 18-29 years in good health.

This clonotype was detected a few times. DNA of the CDR3: TGTGCCAGTAGTATTCTGGGACAGCGAGACAAAAACATTCAGTACTTC. It translates to CASSILGQRDKNIQYF. The chain employs TRBV19 and TRBJ2-4; 7 nucleotides line up with TRBD1. V lost 3 bases to trimming and J lost 3 bases; unmatched junction nucleotides: 8. Germline CDR1 reads LNHDA; CDR2 reads SQIVND (reference sequence). CDR3 size: 16 residues.

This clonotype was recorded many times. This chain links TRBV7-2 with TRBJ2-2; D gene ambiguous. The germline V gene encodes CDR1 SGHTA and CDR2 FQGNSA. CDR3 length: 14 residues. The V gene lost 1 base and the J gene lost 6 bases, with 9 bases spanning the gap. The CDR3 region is CASSLVLASGELFF. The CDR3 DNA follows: TGTGCCAGCAGCTTAGTTTTAGCCTCCGGGGAGCTGTTTTTT.

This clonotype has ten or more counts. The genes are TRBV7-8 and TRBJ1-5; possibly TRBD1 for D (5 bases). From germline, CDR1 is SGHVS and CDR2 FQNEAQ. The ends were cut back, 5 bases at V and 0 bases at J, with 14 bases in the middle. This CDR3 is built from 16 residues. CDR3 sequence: CASSGDEGFSNQPQHF. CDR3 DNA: TGTGCCAGCAGCGGGGATGAGGGGTTTAGCAATCAGCCCCAGCATTTT.

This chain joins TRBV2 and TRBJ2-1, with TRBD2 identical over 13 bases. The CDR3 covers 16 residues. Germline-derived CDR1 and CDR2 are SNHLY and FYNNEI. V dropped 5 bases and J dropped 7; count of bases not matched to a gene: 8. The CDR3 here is CASSTPRTSGSNEQFF. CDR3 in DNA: TGTGCCAGCAGTACCCCCAGGACTAGCGGGAGTAATGAGCAGTTCTTC. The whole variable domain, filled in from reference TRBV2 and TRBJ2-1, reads EPEVTQTPSHQVTQMGQEVILRCVPISNHLYFYWYRQILGQKVEFLVSFYNNEISEKSEIFDDQFSVERPDGSNFTLKIRSTKLEDSAMYFCASSTPRTSGSNEQFFGPGTRLTVL.

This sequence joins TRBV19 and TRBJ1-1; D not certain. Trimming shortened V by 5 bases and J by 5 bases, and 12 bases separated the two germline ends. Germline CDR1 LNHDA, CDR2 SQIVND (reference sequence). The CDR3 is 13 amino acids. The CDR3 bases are TGTGCCAGTAGTCGGGTCGGGGATACTGAAGCTTTCTTT. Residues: CASSRVGDTEAFF.

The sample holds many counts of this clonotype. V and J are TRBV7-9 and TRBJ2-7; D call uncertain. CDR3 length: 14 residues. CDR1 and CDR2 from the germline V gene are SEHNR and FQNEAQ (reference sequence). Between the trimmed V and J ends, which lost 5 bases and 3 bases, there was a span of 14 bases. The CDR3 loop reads CASSLNTPNYEQYF. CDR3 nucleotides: TGTGCCAGCAGCCTTAACACCCCAAACTACGAGCAGTACTTC.

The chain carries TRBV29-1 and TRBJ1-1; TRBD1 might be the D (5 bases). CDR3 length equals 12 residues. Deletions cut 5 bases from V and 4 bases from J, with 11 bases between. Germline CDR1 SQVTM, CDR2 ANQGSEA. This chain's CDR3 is CSVFEGTTEAFF. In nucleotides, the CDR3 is TGCAGCGTTTTCGAGGGGACCACTGAAGCTTTCTTT.

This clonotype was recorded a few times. DNA of the CDR3: TGTGCCAGCAGCCAAGAACAGGGTGAGGGTCAGCCCCAGCATTTT. Its translation: CASSQEQGEGQPQHF. V and J are TRBV4-2 and TRBJ1-5, with a tentative D call TRBD1 (6 bases). V shed 0 bases and J shed 6 bases, with 12 bases lying between them. This CDR3 spans 15 amino acids. CDR1 is LGHNA, CDR2 YNFKEQ, per germline.